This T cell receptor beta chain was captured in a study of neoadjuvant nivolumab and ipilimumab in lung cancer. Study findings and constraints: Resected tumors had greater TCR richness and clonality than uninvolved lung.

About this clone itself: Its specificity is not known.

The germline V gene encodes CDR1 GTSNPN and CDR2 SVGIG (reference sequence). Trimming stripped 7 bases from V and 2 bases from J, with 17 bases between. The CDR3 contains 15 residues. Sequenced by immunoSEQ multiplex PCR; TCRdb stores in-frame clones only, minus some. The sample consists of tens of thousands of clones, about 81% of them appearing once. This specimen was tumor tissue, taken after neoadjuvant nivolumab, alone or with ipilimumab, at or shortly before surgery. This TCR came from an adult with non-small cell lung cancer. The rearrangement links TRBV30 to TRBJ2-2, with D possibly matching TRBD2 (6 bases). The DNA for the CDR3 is TGTGCCTTAACCGCCGGGACTTCTAACACCGGGGAGCTGTTTTTT. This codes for CALTAGTSNTGELFF.